This is a list of T cell receptor beta chains from one sample in a study of CD8+CD57+ T cells in acquired aplastic anemia. TCRdb fed the reads into MiXCR, producing one record per CDR3 protein. Here the sample spans around 250,000 distinct CDR3 sequences, 45% to 65% being singletons. The specimen was sorted CD4+, CD8+, or CD8+CD57+ T cells (not recorded which) from PBMCs. Receptors originate from a human donor with severe aplastic anemia or a healthy control (not recorded which). Each CDR3 is given with its conserved first and last residue. D genes are given only for firm matches. Some rows have no size entry. The others give once, few or many, or a class for an expanded clone.

TRBD2 16 TRBJ2-7 TRBV7-9 NA TGTGCCAGCAGCTTAGTGGGGACTAGCAGCGCGGGGGAGCAGTACTTC CASSLVGTSSAGEQYF
TRBD2 17 TRBJ2-7 TRBV19 once TGTGCCAGCAGCCCGACAAGGACTAGCGGGGGGGCTTACGAGCAGTACTTC CASSPTRTSGGAYEQYF
NA 12 TRBJ2-5 TRBV11-2 few TGTGCCAGCAGCCGGTACCAAGAGACCCAGTACTTC CASSRYQETQYF
NA 11 TRBJ1-2 TRBV19 NA TGTGCCAGTATTCAAGCTGGAGGCTACACCTTC CASIQAGGYTF
NA 16 TRBJ1-5 TRBV20-1 NA TGCAGTGCTAGAGGCTCCCGGGGGCTAAGCAATCAGCCCCAGCATTTT CSARGSRGLSNQPQHF
TRBD2 15 TRBJ2-3 TRBV25-1 NA TGTGCCAGCAGTGATCAGCGGGAGGCCACAGATACGCAGTATTTT CASSDQREATDTQYF
NA 12 TRBJ2-1 TRBV2 NA TGTGCCAGCGCGGCAGAGTACAATGAGCAGTTCTTC CASAAEYNEQFF
NA 13 TRBJ1-1 TRBV19 few TGTGCCAGTAGTATGACAGTGGGCACTGAAGCTTTCTTT CASSMTVGTEAFF
TRBD1 15 TRBJ1-5 TRBV19 NA TGTGCCAGTAGTAAGGACAGGGAAAGCAATCAGCCCCAGCATTTT CASSKDRESNQPQHF
TRBD1 17 TRBJ2-1 TRBV20-1 NA TGCAGTGCTACCCCTTTCATCCCGGGACAGAGAAACAATGAGCAGTTCTTC CSATPFIPGQRNNEQFF
NA 15 TRBJ2-5 TRBV19 NA TGTGCCAGTAGGATACAGGGAAGGGGCCAAGCGACCCAGTACTTC CASRIQGRGQATQYF
NA 16 TRBJ2-1 TRBV7-9 NA TGTGCCAGCAGCTTAGCCCATTTTTCAGCTTACAATGAGCAGTTCTTC CASSLAHFSAYNEQFF
TRBD1 16 TRBJ1-1 TRBV12-3/TRBV12-4 many TGTGCCAGCAGTTTGGGACAGGGGGCTCAGAACACTGAAGCTTTCTTT CASSLGQGAQNTEAFF
NA 14 TRBJ2-1 TRBV20-1 NA TGCAGCTTAGGGCTGGGGTTAGGGGTCAATGAGCAGTTCTTC CSLGLGLGVNEQFF
NA 10 TRBJ2-3 TRBV20-1 many TGCAGTGCTAGTGACGATACGCAGTATTTT CSASDDTQYF
NA 10 TRBJ2-1 TRBV7-8 NA TGTGCCAGCAGATACAATGAGCAGTTCTTC CASRYNEQFF
TRBD1 15 TRBJ2-1 TRBV7-2 many TGTGCCAGCAGCTCTCCGGGACAGGCCTACAATGAGCAGTTCTTC CASSSPGQAYNEQFF
TRBD1 14 TRBJ2-7 TRBV5-6 NA TGTGCCAGCAGCCCGGCAGGGGGCGCGTACGAGCAGTACTTC CASSPAGGAYEQYF
NA 13 TRBJ2-7 TRBV6-5 once TGTGCCAGCAGCCCCAATAGATTCTACGAGCAGTACTTC CASSPNRFYEQYF
NA 15 TRBJ2-4 TRBV10-3 NA TGTGCCATCACTCCAGGGGGGTGGGCCAAAAACATTCAGTACTTC CAITPGGWAKNIQYF
TRBD1 14 TRBJ1-5 TRBV20-1 NA TGCAGTGCTAGGGGGGGACAGAGAAATCAGCCCCAGCATTTT CSARGGQRNQPQHF
NA 13 TRBJ2-3 TRBV29-1 NA TGCAGCGTTGAACTAGCGCCCACAGATACGCAGTATTTT CSVELAPTDTQYF
NA 14 TRBJ2-7 TRBV28 many TGTGCCAGTAGCCGGGACTTAATCTCCTACGAGCAGTACTTC CASSRDLISYEQYF
TRBD1 15 TRBJ1-5 TRBV7-2 NA TGTGCCAGCAGCCGGGGACAGGGAACCAATCAGCCCCAGCATTTT CASSRGQGTNQPQHF
TRBD1 15 TRBJ2-7 TRBV7-2 few TGTGCCAGCAGCTCTTATGTCGGGACAGCGGACGGGCAGTACTTC CASSSYVGTADGQYF
TRBD2 17 TRBJ2-5 TRBV4-1 many TGCGCCAGCAGCCAACAGACTAGCGGGGGGGCGGGGGAGACCCAGTACTTC CASSQQTSGGAGETQYF
TRBD1 13 TRBJ2-1 TRBV18 NA TGTGCCAGCTCACCGACAGGGAACAATGAGCAGTTCTTC CASSPTGNNEQFF
NA 16 TRBJ1-1 TRBV2 few TGTGCCAGCAGTGATATCGAGGGGCGCGGGAACACTGAAGCTTTCTTT CASSDIEGRGNTEAFF
TRBD1 16 TRBJ2-3 TRBV10-3 NA TGTGCCATCAGCCGAGGGCCGGGACAGGGCACAGATACGCAGTATTTT CAISRGPGQGTDTQYF
NA 14 TRBJ1-1 TRBV19 NA TGTGCCAGTAGTATAGAGAGGAGGGTCACTGAAGCTTTCTTT CASSIERRVTEAFF
NA 12 TRBJ2-7 TRBV6-5 NA TGTGCCAGCAGTTTCACGGGGGACGAGCAGTACTTC CASSFTGDEQYF
NA 14 TRBJ1-6 TRBV4-2 NA TGTGCCAGCAGCCAAGAAAGGGTCGGCTCACCCCTCCACTTT CASSQERVGSPLHF
TRBD2 15 TRBJ2-5 TRBV20-1 many TGCAGTGCTAGTAAGGGCGCAGCGGGGGCGGAGACCCAGTACTTC CSASKGAAGAETQYF
NA 13 TRBJ1-2 TRBV12-3/TRBV12-4 NA TGTGCCAGTAGTATCGACAGAAACTATGGCTACACCTTC CASSIDRNYGYTF
NA 11 TRBJ1-2 TRBV24-1 NA TGTGCCACCGCAGGTGACTATGGCTACACCTTC CATAGDYGYTF
TRBD2 16 TRBJ2-2 TRBV19 NA TGTGACAGTAGTATTTTGGGGGGGGCGAACACCGGGGAGCTGTTTTTT CDSSILGGANTGELFF
TRBD2 17 TRBJ2-3 TRBV24-1 NA TGTGCCACCAGTGATTATGAGCGGGGGGGTATCGCAGATACGCAGTATTTT CATSDYERGGIADTQYF
TRBD1 13 TRBJ2-1 TRBV10-3 once TGTGCCATCATGGGACAGGGGGACAATGAGCAGTTCTTC CAIMGQGDNEQFF